These 23 T cell receptor beta chains came from one sample sequenced in a study of a mutant IDH1 vaccine in newly diagnosed glioma. Clones were sequenced by immunoSEQ multiplex PCR, and TCRdb holds only the in-frame ones, with some missing. The sample lists about 54,000 clones; 84% were seen once. These TCRs are of unknown antigen specificity. Regarding time point: week 35, safety follow-up. Every vaccine dose comprised 300 ug of mutant IDH1 20-mer peptide plus topical imiquimod. The sequencing here drew on PBMCs, taken from a glioma patient whose treatment included an IDH1 peptide vaccine. The receptors originated from a woman younger than 35 with glioma.

This clone was seen just once. This chain connects TRBV6-6 to TRBJ1-2, with D tentatively TRBD1 (5 bases). Deletions cut 6 bases from V and 2 bases from J, with 10 bases between. The germline V gene encodes CDR1 MNHNY and CDR2 SVGAGI (reference sequence). CDR3 length: 13 amino acids. This CDR3 reads CASRLDKNYGYTF. The CDR3 DNA reads TGTGCCAGCAGATTGGACAAGAACTATGGCTACACCTTC.

V and J are TRBV5-1 and TRBJ1-1, with 8 bases aligning to TRBD1. Germline values: CDR1 SGHRS, CDR2 YFSETQ. The CDR3 runs 15 residues. Unmatched junction bases numbered 10, after V lost 4 bases and J lost 5 bases. The CDR3 DNA sequence: TGCGCCAGCAGCCACGAGGCCCAGGGGGCGACTGAAGCTTTCTTT. As protein: CASSHEAQGATEAFF. The whole variable domain, filled in from reference TRBV5-1 and TRBJ1-1, reads KAGVTQTPRYLIKTRGQQVTLSCSPISGHRSVSWYQQTPGQGLQFLFEYFSETQRNKGNFPGRFSGRQFSNSRSEMNVSTLELGDSALYLCASSHEAQGATEAFFGQGTRLTVV.

The chain has TRBV5-8 and TRBJ1-3, with D possibly TRBD1 on 6 matching bases. Trimming shortened V by 3 bases and J by 2 bases, and 12 bases separated the two germline ends. Per germline, CDR1 SGHTS and CDR2 YDEGEE. The CDR3 has 15 amino acids. CDR3 nucleotide sequence: TGTGCCAGCAGCTCAACAGGGTCCCCTGGAAACACCATATATTTT. It is translated as CASSSTGSPGNTIYF.

The CDR3 DNA follows: TGTGCCAGCAGTGAGAATAGCGGTACTAACGAGCAGTACTTC. Encoded protein: CASSENSGTNEQYF. The V call is TRBV25-1, the J call TRBJ2-7; perhaps TRBD2 as D (6 bases). The CDR3 sequence is 14 residues long. Germline V gives CDR1 MGHDK, CDR2 SYGVNS. V was cut by 3 bases and J by 5 bases, with 14 bases left in between.

This chain uses TRBV5-1 with TRBJ1-4; 9 bases are a match to TRBD1. From germline, CDR1 is SGHRS and CDR2 YFSETQ. With V trimmed by 2 bases and J by 5 bases, 1 base remained unmatched. The CDR3 length is 14 residues. As DNA, the CDR3 is TGCGCCAGCAGCTTAGACAGGGGGAATGAAAAACTGTTTTTT. It codes for CASSLDRGNEKLFF.

The V and J genes are TRBV6-1 and TRBJ2-7; D is perhaps TRBD2 (6 bases). The CDR3 spans 15 residues. Trimming took 6 bases from V and 3 from J, leaving 18 bases between them. Looked up from germline, CDR1 is MNHNS and CDR2 is SASEGT. The DNA for the CDR3 is TGTGCCAGCAGCCCGGGACTTTCTTCTATCTACGAGCAGTACTTC. Translated: CASSPGLSSIYEQYF.

Only one count was recorded for this clone. The chain carries TRBV6-5 and TRBJ1-2; D gene ambiguous. Germline CDR1 MNHEY, CDR2 SVGAGI. V lost 7 bases and J lost 2, with 17 bases in between. The CDR3 sequence is 15 residues long. CDR3 residues: CASTPGSAQNYGYTF. CDR3 DNA sequence: TGTGCCAGCACCCCGGGGTCGGCCCAGAACTATGGCTACACCTTC.

The chain recombines TRBV18 with TRBJ2-3; the D call may be TRBD1 or TRBD2 (5 bases each). Germline values: CDR1 KGHSH, CDR2 LQKENI. Trimming pared 3 bases from V and 2 bases from J, leaving 21 bases between. The CDR3 has 18 residues. The CDR3 DNA reads TGTGCCAGCTCACCCCCCGGGTGGGGACCCCCTTACACAGATACGCAGTATTTT. It yields the protein CASSPPGWGPPYTDTQYF.

The chain joins TRBV13 to TRBJ2-6; 9 bases match TRBD1. There are 16 residues in the CDR3. V lost 4 bases to trimming and J lost 2 bases; unmatched junction nucleotides: 3. CDR1 is PRHDT and CDR2 is FYEKMQ in the germline V gene (reference sequence). CDR3 amino acids: CASSWTGAPGANVLTF. The CDR3 DNA follows: TGTGCCAGCAGCTGGACAGGGGCCCCTGGGGCCAACGTCCTGACTTTC.

The rearrangement joins TRBV30 to TRBJ1-1; possibly TRBD1 for D (5 bases). Trimming took 1 base from V and 1 from J, leaving 7 bases between them. The CDR3 is 13 residues long. Germline V CDR1 and CDR2: GTSNPN, SVGIG (reference sequence). CDR3 residues: CAWSARGNTEAFF. CDR3 bases: TGTGCCTGGAGTGCTAGGGGGAACACTGAAGCTTTCTTT.

CDR3 region: CASSFSLAGTDTQYF. The DNA of the CDR3 is TGTGCCAGCAGTTTCTCTCTAGCGGGCACAGATACGCAGTATTTT. The gene calls are TRBV27 and TRBJ2-3; 7 nucleotides align to TRBD2. The germline CDR1 and CDR2 sequences are MNHEY and SMNVEV (reference sequence). Losses at the gene ends were 3 bases for V and 1 base for J; bases not matched to a gene: 4. CDR3 length: 15 amino acids.

This chain links TRBV6-1 with TRBJ2-7; weak D call: TRBD1 (5 bases). V lost 3 bases and J 4 bases, leaving 13 bases between the germline ends. This CDR3 comprises 14 residues. Germline CDR1 is MNHNS and CDR2 is SASEGT. The CDR3 here is CASSDQGFEYEQYF. The CDR3 DNA follows: TGTGCCAGCAGTGATCAGGGCTTTGAGTACGAGCAGTACTTC.

The J gene is TRBJ1-1, the V gene TRBV5-3; D is uncertain. TRBV5-3 is recorded as an ORF, its role being uncertain. This CDR3 has 13 amino acids. Deletions cut 3 bases from V and 0 bases from J, with 6 bases between. The CDR3: CARSSGLNTEAFF. The CDR3 DNA reads TGTGCCAGAAGCTCCGGCCTGAACACTGAAGCTTTCTTT.

The chain joins TRBV7-9 to TRBJ2-2; the D gene could be TRBD1 or TRBD2 (5 bases each). The CDR3 extends over 14 amino acids. Trimming shortened V by 5 bases and J by 6 bases, and 13 bases separated the two germline ends. Germline loops: CDR1 SEHNR, CDR2 FQNEAQ (reference sequence). Here the CDR3 reads CASSQGRDAGELFF. DNA of the CDR3: TGTGCCAGCAGCCAGGGAAGGGACGCCGGGGAGCTGTTTTTT.

The chain recombines TRBV21-1 with TRBJ2-2; the table's D call, TRBD2, has no DNA check behind it. TRBV21-1 is designated a pseudogene. The CDR3 extends over 15 amino acids. The CDR3 bases are TGTGCCAGCCGGGTGGGACTAGTAGAAACCGGGGAGCTGTTTTTT. The encoded protein is CASRVGLVETGELFF.

The chain uses TRBV19 and TRBJ1-6, with 9 bases aligning to TRBD1. The CDR3 contains 13 residues. The V and J ends lost 5 bases and 14 bases, in that order; junction bases with no gene match: 7. Germline CDR1 and CDR2: LNHDA and SQIVND (reference sequence). The CDR3: CASSQRDREALHF. CDR3 sequence (DNA): TGTGCCAGTAGTCAGCGGGACAGGGAAGCCCTCCACTTT.

This clone has a handful of counts. This chain uses TRBV5-4 with TRBJ1-2; TRBD1 aligns across 10 bases. Unmatched junction bases numbered 2, after V lost 5 bases and J lost 1 base. CDR1 and CDR2 (germline): SGHNT, YYREEE (reference sequence). The length of the CDR3 is 14 residues. CDR3 in amino acids: CASRRDRGNYGYTF. CDR3 coding DNA: TGTGCCAGCAGACGGGACAGGGGTAACTATGGCTACACCTTC.

The chain combines TRBV5-6 with TRBJ1-6; D possibly corresponds to TRBD1 (6 bases). The V end was cut by 1 base, the J end by 6 bases, with 11 bases between. The CDR3 is 15 residues long. Germline CDR1 SGHDT, CDR2 YYEEEE. The CDR3 DNA reads as TGTGCCAGCAGCTTGACTACAGGGCCTAATTCACCCCTCCACTTT. It translates to CASSLTTGPNSPLHF. The full variable domain, rest sourced from reference TRBV5-6 and TRBJ1-6, is DAGVTQSPTHLIKTRGQQVTLRCSPKSGHDTVSWYQQALGQGPQFIFQYYEEEERQRGNFPDRFSGHQFPNYSSELNVNALLLGDSALYLCASSLTTGPNSPLHFGNGTRLTVT.

This chain uses TRBV6-5 with TRBJ2-1; 7 nucleotides match TRBD2. This CDR3 spans 14 amino acids. CDR1 is MNHEY, CDR2 SVGAGI, per germline. The J segment lost 5 bases and the V segment lost 3 bases, leaving 4 bases of the junction unmatched. CDR3 in amino acids: CASSYLAGDNEQFF. In nucleotides, the CDR3 is TGTGCCAGCAGTTATCTGGCGGGAGACAATGAGCAGTTCTTC.

This clone was counted a single time. The chain couples TRBV5-1 to TRBJ1-2; no reliable D call. Germline V lookup: CDR1 SGHRS, CDR2 YFSETQ. The CDR3 totals 17 residues. Trimming took 3 bases from V and 6 from J, leaving 24 bases between them. The CDR3 DNA reads as TGCGCCAGCAGCTCCACGGTACTTCGTCTCGGAGGTGATGGCTACACCTTC. Translating gives CASSSTVLRLGGDGYTF. Complete variable domain (other parts from reference TRBV5-1 and TRBJ1-2): KAGVTQTPRYLIKTRGQQVTLSCSPISGHRSVSWYQQTPGQGLQFLFEYFSETQRNKGNFPGRFSGRQFSNSRSEMNVSTLELGDSALYLCASSSTVLRLGGDGYTFGSGTRLTVV.

The CDR3 reads CASSQVARETQYF. The CDR3 DNA is TGTGCCAGCAGCCAAGTGGCGAGGGAGACCCAGTACTTC. The chain employs TRBV14 and TRBJ2-5; no clear D. Deletions cut 1 base from V and 5 bases from J, with 8 bases between. The V gene's germline CDR1 is SGHDN and CDR2 FVKESK. The CDR3 is made up of 13 amino acids. Looking up the rest from reference TRBV14 and TRBJ2-5 gives the full variable domain: EAGVTQFPSHSVIEKGQTVTLRCDPISGHDNLYWYRRVMGKEIKFLLHFVKESKQDESGMPNNRFLAERTGGTYSTLKVQPAELEDSGVYFCASSQVARETQYFGPGTRLLVL.

The rearrangement joins TRBV6-4 to TRBJ2-3; D uncertain. CDR3 length equals 15 residues. Germline V gene sequence: CDR1 MRHNA, CDR2 SNTAGT. Trimming shortened V by 3 bases and J by 0 bases, and 10 bases separated the two germline ends. CDR3 sequence: CASSETESSTDTQYF. CDR3 DNA: TGTGCCAGCAGTGAAACTGAATCTAGCACAGATACGCAGTATTTT.

This clone was found a few times. The CDR3 DNA sequence: TGTGCCAGCAGCTTAGCAGGGGGTAACTATGGCTACACCTTC. Protein sequence: CASSLAGGNYGYTF. This rearrangement joins TRBV7-9 to TRBJ1-2; possibly TRBD1 for D (6 bases). Deletions cut 0 bases from V and 1 base from J, with 6 bases between. The CDR3 is made up of 14 amino acids. Per germline, CDR1 SEHNR and CDR2 FQNEAQ (reference sequence).